This T cell receptor (beta chain) was documented in a study of post-analysis software for immune sequencing data (dated by TCRdb to 2015 to 2017). For the wider study: The recorded disease courses included relapsing-remitting, secondary progressive and progressive-relapsing multiple sclerosis, and some patients had no subtype annotation. A subset of samples was prepared in parallel using single-end sample barcoding, then pooled and co-amplified after Illumina adapter ligation. The patient repertoires were compared against 11 previously published healthy control repertoires obtained from donors aged 6 to 25 years.

The CDR3 goes from the cysteine to the phenylalanine over 17 residues. Only the CDR3 DNA is retained, 51 bases long and in frame from the first base. Taken from the germline V gene, the CDR1 and CDR2 loops are SGHRS and YFSETQ. The germline V end is reduced by 0 bases and the J end by 7 bases; junction bases left unmatched: 11. The library came from PCR. Instrument on record: Illumina HiSeq 2500. Unique molecular identifiers were incorporated into TCR beta cDNA libraries to reduce PCR and sequencing biases. Roughly 0.5 million cDNA molecules were obtained per 1 to 10 million input T cells, so each molecule approximated one T cell. The same protocol used for the earlier healthy control dataset was applied to prepare and sequence the patient libraries. Samples belonging to the same batch were prepared together, multiplexed and sequenced on a shared HiSeq lane. For the original study's pipeline: Raw barcoded reads were processed with MIGEC, discarding single-read molecular identifier groups before consensus assembly and CDR3 extraction. Clonotype tables were post-analysed with VDJtools, normalizing diversity by down-sampling all datasets to the smallest sample size. In repertoire overlap clustering, CDR3 amino acid sequences, but not nucleotide sequences, were matched to correct batch-related cross-sample contamination. TCRdb took the public reads, trimmed them with fastp at Q25, ran MiXCR for clone calling and kept in-frame beta chains. Identical CDR3 protein sequences are pooled into one entry, listed with their most common genes and DNA. V and J calls and clone size were set by TCRdb, not the authors. Here the sample has 500,000 to 600,000 distinct CDR3 sequences; roughly 45% occur a single time. The ten largest clones add up to over 1.5% of the sample.

Notes on this clonotype: Its antigen specificity is not known. Base qualities are not recorded, but no much larger clone differs from it by a single base.

Here is what the overall study found, with its caveats: Patients showed significantly higher frequencies than controls for about 5 TRBV segments, among them TRBV5-6, TRBV5-1 and TRBV20-1. The multiple sclerosis patient group was slightly younger than the control group. Normalized Chao1 diversity was significantly lower in multiple sclerosis patients than controls, suggesting substantial peripheral T-cell clonal expansion. When samples were clustered directly using the F measure, samples prepared in the same batch co-clustered strongly, which prompted a batch-effect correction.

To demonstrate the VDJtools post-analysis software, TCR beta repertoires were profiled from the peripheral blood of 13 young patients with multiple sclerosis. Multiple sclerosis patients were children and adolescents aged 6 to 15 years. The chain employs TRBV5-1 and TRBJ2-1, with 9 bases aligning to TRBD2. The sample taken for sequencing was blood. This clonotype was obtained from a girl aged 10 to 17 with multiple sclerosis. The CDR3 region has the sequence CASSLADRLAGVNEQFF. The sequenced DNA is TGCGCCAGCAGCTTGGCCGATCGATTAGCGGGAGTTAATGAGCAGTTCTTC.